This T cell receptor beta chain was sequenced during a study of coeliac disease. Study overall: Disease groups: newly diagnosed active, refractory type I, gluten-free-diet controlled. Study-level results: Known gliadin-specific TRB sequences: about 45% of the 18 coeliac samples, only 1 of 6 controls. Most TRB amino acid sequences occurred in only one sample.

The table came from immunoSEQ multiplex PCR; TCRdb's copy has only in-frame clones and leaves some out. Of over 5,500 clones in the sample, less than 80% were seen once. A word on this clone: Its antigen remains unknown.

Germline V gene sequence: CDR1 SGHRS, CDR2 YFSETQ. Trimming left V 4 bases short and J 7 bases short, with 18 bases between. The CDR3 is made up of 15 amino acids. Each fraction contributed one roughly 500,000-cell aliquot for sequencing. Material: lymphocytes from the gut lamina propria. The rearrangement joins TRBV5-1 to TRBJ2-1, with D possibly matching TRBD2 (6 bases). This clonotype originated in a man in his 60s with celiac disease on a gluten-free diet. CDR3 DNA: TGCGCCAGCAGCCCGGGGGTAGTCCAATCGAATGAGCAGTTCTTC. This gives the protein CASSPGVVQSNEQFF.